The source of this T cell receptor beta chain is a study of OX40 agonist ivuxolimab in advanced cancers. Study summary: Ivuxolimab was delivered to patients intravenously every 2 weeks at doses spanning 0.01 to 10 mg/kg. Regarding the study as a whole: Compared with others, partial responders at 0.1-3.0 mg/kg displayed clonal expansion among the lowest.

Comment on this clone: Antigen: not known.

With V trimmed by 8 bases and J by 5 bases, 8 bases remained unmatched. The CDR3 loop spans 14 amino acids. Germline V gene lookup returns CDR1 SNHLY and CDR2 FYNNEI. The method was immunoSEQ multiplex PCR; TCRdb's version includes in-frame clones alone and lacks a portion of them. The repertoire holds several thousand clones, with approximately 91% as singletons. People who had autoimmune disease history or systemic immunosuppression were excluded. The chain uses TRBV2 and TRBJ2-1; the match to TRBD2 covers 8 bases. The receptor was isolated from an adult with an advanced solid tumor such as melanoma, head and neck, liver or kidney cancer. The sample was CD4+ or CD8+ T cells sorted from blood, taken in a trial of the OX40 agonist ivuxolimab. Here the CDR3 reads CASRFGGDNNEQFF. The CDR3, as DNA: TGTGCCAGCCGTTTCGGGGGGGACAACAATGAGCAGTTCTTC.